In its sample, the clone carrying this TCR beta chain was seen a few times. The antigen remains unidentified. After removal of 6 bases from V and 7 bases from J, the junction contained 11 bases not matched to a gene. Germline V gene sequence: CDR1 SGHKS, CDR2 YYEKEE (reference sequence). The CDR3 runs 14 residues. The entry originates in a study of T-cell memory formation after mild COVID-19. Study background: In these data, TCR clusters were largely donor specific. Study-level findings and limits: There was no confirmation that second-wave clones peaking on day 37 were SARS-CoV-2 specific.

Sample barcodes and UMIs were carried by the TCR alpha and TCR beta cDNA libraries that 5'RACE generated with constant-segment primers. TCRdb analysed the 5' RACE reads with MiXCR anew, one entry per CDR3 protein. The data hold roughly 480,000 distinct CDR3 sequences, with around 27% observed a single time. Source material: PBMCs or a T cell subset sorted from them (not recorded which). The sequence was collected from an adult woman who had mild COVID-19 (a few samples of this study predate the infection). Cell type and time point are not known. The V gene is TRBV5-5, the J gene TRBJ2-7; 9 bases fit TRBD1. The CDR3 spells CASTQGQGLREQYF. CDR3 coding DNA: TGTGCCAGCACTCAGGGACAGGGTCTTCGAGAGCAGTACTTC.